These 18 T cell receptor beta chains originate from one sample sequenced in a study of OX40 agonist ivuxolimab in advanced cancers. Libraries were built with the immunoSEQ multiplex PCR assay. TCRdb limited this immuneACCESS table to in-frame rearrangements with V and J called. A share of clones is missing; checked studies link under half to unresolved V genes, and the rest is unexplained. The sample data list fewer than 75,000 clones, and about 87% of these were observed just once. The ten largest clonotypes hold 0.67% of the sample. The starting material was CD4+ or CD8+ T cells sorted from blood, obtained in a trial of the OX40 agonist ivuxolimab. Receptors originate from an adult with an advanced solid tumor such as melanoma, head and neck, liver or kidney cancer.

The chain has TRBV19 and TRBJ2-7; TRBD1 agrees at 8 bases. From germline, CDR1 is LNHDA and CDR2 SQIVND (reference sequence). CDR3 length: 14 amino acids. The junction had 6 bases not matched to a gene; V was cut back by 2 bases and J by 6 bases. The CDR3 here is CASSITGQVFEQYF. The CDR3 region has the DNA TGTGCCAGTAGTATAACGGGACAGGTCTTCGAGCAGTACTTC.

This chain links TRBV5-1 with TRBJ2-1; the match to TRBD2 covers 10 bases. V dropped 7 bases and J dropped 9; count of bases not matched to a gene: 7. This CDR3 has 13 amino acids. Germline lookup yields CDR1 SGHRS and CDR2 YFSETQ. CDR3 in amino acids: CASGLAGDSEQFF. In DNA, the CDR3 is TGCGCCAGCGGGCTAGCGGGAGATAGTGAGCAGTTCTTC.

This sequence joins TRBV10-1 and TRBJ2-1; D not certain. V was shortened by 6 bases and J by 7 bases, with 10 bases between the two germline ends. The CDR3 length is 12 residues. CDR1 is WNHNN and CDR2 is SYGVQD in the germline V gene (reference sequence). In DNA form, the CDR3 reads TGCGCCAGCAGAGGTTTCGGTAATGAGCAGTTCTTC. The encoded protein is CASRGFGNEQFF.

The V and J genes are TRBV7-9 and TRBJ2-1, with D hard to call. The germline V and J ends were trimmed by 2 bases and 5 bases, with 13 bases remaining between them. CDR3 size: 15 residues. Germline assignment: CDR1 SEHNR and CDR2 FQNEAQ (reference sequence). The chain's CDR3 is CASSLFTLRDNEQFF. The CDR3 region has the DNA TGTGCCAGCAGCTTATTCACCCTCAGAGACAATGAGCAGTTCTTC.

V is TRBV6-1 and J is TRBJ2-2, with TRBD2 matching over 9 bases. The CDR3 runs 15 residues. CDR1 is MNHNS, CDR2 SASEGT, per germline. V lost 6 bases to trimming and J lost 5 bases; unmatched junction nucleotides: 7. The CDR3 nucleotides are TGTGCCAGCAGGGCGTCCGGACTAGCGACCGGGGAGCTGTTTTTT. Translation gives CASRASGLATGELFF.

The genes are TRBV6-5 and TRBJ1-1, with D possibly TRBD1 on 6 matching bases. The CDR3 consists of 15 residues. Trimming removed 7 bases at V and 0 bases at J, with 15 bases between. Per germline, CDR1 MNHEY and CDR2 SVGAGI. The chain's CDR3 is CASTNPRGLNTEAFF. The DNA for the CDR3 is TGTGCCAGCACCAACCCCAGGGGATTGAACACTGAAGCTTTCTTT.

V gene TRBV28 combines with J gene TRBJ1-2, with D perhaps TRBD1 (5 bases). This CDR3 has 13 residues. The ends were cut back, 7 bases at V and 4 bases at J, with 13 bases in the middle. Germline CDR1 and CDR2: MDHEN and SYDVKM. The CDR3 sequence: CASISRGGYGYTF. CDR3 nucleotide sequence: TGTGCCAGCATCTCGAGGGGTGGCTATGGCTACACCTTC.

The V gene is TRBV18, the J gene TRBJ2-5; D uncertain. The germline CDR1 and CDR2 sequences are KGHSH and LQKENI. The length of the CDR3 is 14 residues. Trimming shortened V by 0 bases and J by 2 bases, and 7 bases separated the two germline ends. The CDR3 bases are TGTGCCAGCTCACCACCGTCCAAGCAAGAGACCCAGTACTTC. This sequence encodes CASSPPSKQETQYF. Full variable domain (remainder filled in from reference TRBV18 and TRBJ2-5): NAGVMQNPRHLVRRRGQEARLRCSPMKGHSHVYWYRQLPEEGLKFMVYLQKENIIDESGMPKERFSAEFPKEGPSILRIQQVVRGDSAAYFCASSPPSKQETQYFGPGTRLLVL.

The V and J genes are TRBV7-2 and TRBJ1-2, with 9 bases identical to TRBD1. The CDR3 runs to 16 residues. V shed 5 bases and J 4 bases; nucleotides not matched to a gene: 11. Germline V gene data show CDR1 as SGHTA and CDR2 as FQGNSA. The CDR3 spells CASSPRTGASLYGYTF. CDR3 nucleotides: TGTGCCAGCAGCCCCCGGACAGGGGCCTCCCTCTATGGCTACACCTTC.

The rearrangement uses TRBV10-1 and TRBJ2-1; a possible D gene is TRBD2 (6 bases). The V end was cut by 4 bases, the J end by 6 bases, with 19 bases between. Germline CDR1 WNHNN, CDR2 SYGVQD (reference sequence). The CDR3 sequence is 16 residues long. The CDR3 sequence: CASSAGGAGLGNEQFF. Here the CDR3 DNA reads TGCGCCAGCAGTGCCGGAGGAGCGGGCCTGGGCAATGAGCAGTTCTTC.

V gene TRBV5-4 combines with J gene TRBJ2-7; possibly TRBD2 for D (5 bases). This CDR3 region has 14 residues. Trimming stripped 5 bases from V and 6 bases from J, with 18 bases between. Looked up from germline, CDR1 is SGHNT and CDR2 is YYREEE (reference sequence). The CDR3 DNA reads TGTGCCAGCAGATTAAAGGGCGGGCCCTCCGAGCAGTACTTC. Encoded protein: CASRLKGGPSEQYF.

The gene calls are TRBV19 and TRBJ1-5; 7 bases map to TRBD1. Germline V gene data show CDR1 as LNHDA and CDR2 as SQIVND (reference sequence). This CDR3 spans 14 amino acids. The V and J ends lost 8 bases and 7 bases, in that order; junction bases with no gene match: 11. The DNA of the CDR3 is TGTGCCAGTGGGTGGCCAGGGGGAGGACAGCCCCAGCATTTT. As protein: CASGWPGGGQPQHF.

The V call is TRBV6-5, the J call TRBJ2-7; 7 bases agree with TRBD1. This CDR3 is 15 amino acids long. Trimming cost V 0 bases and J 2 bases; bases outside gene matches: 4. In germline, CDR1 is MNHEY, CDR2 SVGAGI. CDR3 nucleotides: TGTGCCAGCAGTTACTCCGGGACAGTTACCTACGAGCAGTACTTC. It yields the protein CASSYSGTVTYEQYF.

This rearrangement joins TRBV19 to TRBJ1-2; D is ambiguous. The CDR3 runs to 15 residues. The germline gives CDR1 LNHDA, CDR2 SQIVND (reference sequence). V lost 3 bases and J 4 bases, leaving 15 bases between the germline ends. DNA of the CDR3: TGTGCCAGTAGTATCTGGCCTACTACGGGCTATGGCTACACCTTC. Amino acid sequence: CASSIWPTTGYGYTF.

As regards this clone: Other DNA sequences in the same sample also yield this CDR3. This rearrangement joins TRBV29-1 to TRBJ1-1; D is undetermined. The CDR3 consists of 11 residues. Germline CDR1 SQVTM, CDR2 ANQGSEA. Trimming took 3 bases from V and 11 from J, leaving 13 bases between them. The CDR3 DNA follows: TGCAGCGTTGAGCGCCGTCTGGAGGCTTTCTTT. Residues: CSVERRLEAFF.

This chain connects TRBV29-1 to TRBJ2-5, with D unresolved. The CDR3 runs 10 residues. Germline lookup yields CDR1 SQVTM and CDR2 ANQGSEA. Trimming cost V 5 bases and J 4 bases, with 5 bases left between them. DNA of the CDR3: TGCAGCGTTCAAATAGAGACCCAGTACTTC. This translates into CSVQIETQYF.

J is TRBJ1-2 and V is TRBV29-1; D remains unclear. The V end lost 4 bases, the J end lost 4 bases, and 13 bases lay between the germline ends. This CDR3 spans 13 amino acids. Germline V gene lookup returns CDR1 SQVTM and CDR2 ANQGSEA. The CDR3 spells CSVVVEHGYGYTF. The CDR3 DNA reads as TGCAGCGTTGTAGTGGAACACGGCTATGGCTACACCTTC. The full variable domain, completed using reference TRBV29-1 and TRBJ1-2, is SAVISQKPSRDICQRGTSLTIQCQVDSQVTMMFWYRQQPGQSLTLIATANQGSEATYESGFVIDKFPISRPNLTFSTLTVSNMSPEDSSIYLCSVVVEHGYGYTFGSGTRLTVV.

The chain couples TRBV28 to TRBJ2-7; TRBD2 matches at 9 bases. There are 15 residues in the CDR3. V dropped 1 base and J dropped 5; count of bases not matched to a gene: 6. Germline V lookup: CDR1 MDHEN, CDR2 SYDVKM. The CDR3 nucleotides read TGTGCCAGCAGTTTATCGGCGGGAGGGAGTGACGAGCAGTACTTC. This codes for CASSLSAGGSDEQYF.